This T cell receptor beta chain appears in the sequencing data of a study of cytomegalovirus exposure and HLA in healthy donors. Findings of the study overall: Reports state that TCR beta sequences accurately predicted most subjects' HLA-A and HLA-B alleles. An assumption of roughly uniform sequencing depth across donors underlay the presence/absence analyses. Earlier results showed most TCR beta V segments being productive about 90% or about 30% of the time.

The CDR3 consists of 15 residues. Trimming cost V 8 bases and J 5 bases; bases outside gene matches: 9. Germline V CDR1 and CDR2: SNHLY, FYNNEI. A remark on this clone: Its target is not known.

Amplification used 60 Vbeta primers and 13 Jbeta primers. The protocol was immunoSEQ multiplex PCR, while the TCRdb copy is restricted to in-frame clones and leaves out a portion. The sample shows approximately 190,000 clones, 75% to 85% of them seen only once. The TCR was taken from a woman aged 18 to 35 in good health and CMV-seropositive. The rearrangement links TRBV2 to TRBJ2-1; 10 positions agree with TRBD2. The sequencing input was PBMCs. As DNA, the CDR3 is TGTGCCAGCCTGAGACGGACTAGCGGAAACAATGAGCAGTTCTTC. Translation gives CASLRRTSGNNEQFF.